This TCR beta chain was identified during a study of human T cells and chemical hapten exposure. This clonotype occurred a few times. Germline loops: CDR1 DFQATT, CDR2 SNEGSKA (reference sequence). The CDR3 runs to 13 residues. The V end lost 6 bases, the J end lost 3 bases, and 12 bases lay between the germline ends. The study extracted total RNA from unfractionated whole blood. Unique molecular identifiers were attached to individual cDNA molecules during library preparation. Source study methods: Counts of TCRs in each sample centred on a median of approximately 96,000 and extended from approximately 25,000 to 650,000. TCRdb reprocessed the reads with MiXCR, giving one entry per CDR3 protein. The V and J calls here are based on TCRdb, not the publication. The data hold around 120,000 distinct CDR3 sequences, with 6.5% to 10% observed a single time.

The receptor's source is a human donor in good health. Some clones in this sample may be carry-over from other donors' samples. Sequenced material: whole blood. The V gene is TRBV20-1, the J gene TRBJ1-5; D perhaps matches TRBD1 (6 bases). CDR3 DNA: TGCAGTGCGGAAACAGGGAACAATCAGCCCCAGCATTTT. Translation gives CSAETGNNQPQHF.